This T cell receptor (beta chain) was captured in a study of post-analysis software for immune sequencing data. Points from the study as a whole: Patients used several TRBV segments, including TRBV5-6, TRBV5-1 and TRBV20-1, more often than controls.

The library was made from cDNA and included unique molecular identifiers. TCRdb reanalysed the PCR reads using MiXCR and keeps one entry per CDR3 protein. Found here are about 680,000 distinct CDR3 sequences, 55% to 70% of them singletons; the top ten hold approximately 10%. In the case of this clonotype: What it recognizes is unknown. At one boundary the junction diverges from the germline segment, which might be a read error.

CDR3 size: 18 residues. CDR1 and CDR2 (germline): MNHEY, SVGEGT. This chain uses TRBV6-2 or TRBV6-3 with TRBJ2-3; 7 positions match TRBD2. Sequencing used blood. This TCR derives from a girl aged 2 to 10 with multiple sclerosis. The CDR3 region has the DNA TGTGCCAGCAGCCGTAACCGGGACTACGAGAAAGCAACAGATACGCGGTATTTT. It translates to CASSRNRDYEKATDTRYF.